This T cell receptor (beta chain) was sequenced in a study of blood T cells in healthy people across ages. The CDR3 runs 12 residues. V lost 2 bases, J lost 3 bases, and 5 bases lay in between. Per the germline V gene, CDR1 is MNHEY and CDR2 is SVGEGT. A second PCR, run for 7 to 11 cycles, used a sample-barcoded 5' primer plus a J-beta primer mix. TCRdb independently ran MiXCR on the 5' RACE reads; one entry per CDR3 protein. The data show 450,000 to 650,000 distinct CDR3 sequences, with 24% seen just once and just over 8.5% held by the top ten. In addition, the sample was reused for a study of T cells of mothers and their children.

The sequence was obtained from a boy younger than 18 in good health. The sample was blood. The genes are TRBV6-2 or TRBV6-3 and TRBJ2-7; D uncertain. The CDR3 protein is CASSYGIYEQYF. CDR3 nucleotides: TGTGCCAGCAGTTACGGCATCTACGAGCAGTACTTC.